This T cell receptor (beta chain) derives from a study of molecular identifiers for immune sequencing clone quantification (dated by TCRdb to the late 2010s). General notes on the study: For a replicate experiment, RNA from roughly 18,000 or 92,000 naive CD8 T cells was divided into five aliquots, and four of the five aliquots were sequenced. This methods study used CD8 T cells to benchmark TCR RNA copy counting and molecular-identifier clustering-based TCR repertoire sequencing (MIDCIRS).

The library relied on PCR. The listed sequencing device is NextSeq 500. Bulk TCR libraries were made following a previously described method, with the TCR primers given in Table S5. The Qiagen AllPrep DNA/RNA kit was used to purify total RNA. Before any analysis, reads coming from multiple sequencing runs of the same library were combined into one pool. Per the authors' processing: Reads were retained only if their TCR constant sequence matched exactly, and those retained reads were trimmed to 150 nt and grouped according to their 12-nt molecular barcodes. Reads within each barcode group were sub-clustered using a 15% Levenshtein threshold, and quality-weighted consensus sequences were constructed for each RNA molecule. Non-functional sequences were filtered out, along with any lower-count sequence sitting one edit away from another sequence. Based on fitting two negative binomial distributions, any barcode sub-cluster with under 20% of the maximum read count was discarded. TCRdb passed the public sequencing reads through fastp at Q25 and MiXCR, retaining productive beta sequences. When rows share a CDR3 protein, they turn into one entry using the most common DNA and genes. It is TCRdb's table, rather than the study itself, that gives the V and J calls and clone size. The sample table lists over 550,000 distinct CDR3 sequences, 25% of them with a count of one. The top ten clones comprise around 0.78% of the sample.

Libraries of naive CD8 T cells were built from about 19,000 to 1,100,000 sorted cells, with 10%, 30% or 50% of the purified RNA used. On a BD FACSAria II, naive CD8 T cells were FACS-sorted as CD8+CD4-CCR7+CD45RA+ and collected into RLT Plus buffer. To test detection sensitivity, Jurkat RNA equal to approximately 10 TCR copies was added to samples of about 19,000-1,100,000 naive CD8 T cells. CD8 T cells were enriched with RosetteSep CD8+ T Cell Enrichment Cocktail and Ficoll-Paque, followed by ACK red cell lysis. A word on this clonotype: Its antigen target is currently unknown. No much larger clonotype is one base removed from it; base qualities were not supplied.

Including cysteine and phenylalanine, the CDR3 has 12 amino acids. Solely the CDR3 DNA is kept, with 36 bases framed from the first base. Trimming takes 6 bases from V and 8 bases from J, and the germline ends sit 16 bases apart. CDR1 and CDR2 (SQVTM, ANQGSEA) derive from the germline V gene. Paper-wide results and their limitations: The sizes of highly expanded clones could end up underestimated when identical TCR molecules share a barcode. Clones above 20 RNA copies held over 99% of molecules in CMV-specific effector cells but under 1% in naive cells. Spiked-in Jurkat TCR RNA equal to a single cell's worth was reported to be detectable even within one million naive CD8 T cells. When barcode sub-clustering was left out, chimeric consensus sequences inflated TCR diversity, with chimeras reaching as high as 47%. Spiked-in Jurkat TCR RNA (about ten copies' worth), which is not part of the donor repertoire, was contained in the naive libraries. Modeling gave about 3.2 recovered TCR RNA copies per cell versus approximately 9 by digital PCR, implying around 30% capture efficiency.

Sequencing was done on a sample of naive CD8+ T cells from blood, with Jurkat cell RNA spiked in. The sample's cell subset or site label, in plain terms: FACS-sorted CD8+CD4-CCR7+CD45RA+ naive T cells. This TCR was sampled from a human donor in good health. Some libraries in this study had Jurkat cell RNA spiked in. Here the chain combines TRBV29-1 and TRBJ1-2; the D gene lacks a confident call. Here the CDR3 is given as CSVTRESRGYTF. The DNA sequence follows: TGCAGCGTCACGCGGGAGTCTCGAGGCTACACCTTC.